This is a list of T cell receptor beta chains from one sample in a study of T cell clonotyping in hematopoietic cell transplantation. Sequencing used immunoSEQ multiplex PCR; TCRdb keeps in-frame clones, though not all of them. The sample lists tens of thousands of clones; 85% to 90% were seen once. Specimen: peripheral blood mononuclear cells, collected before stem cell transplant. These receptors were obtained from a man aged 18-30 years with biphenotypic leukemia. Some clones in this sample may be carry-over from other donors' samples. Each CDR3 is given with its conserved first and last residue. The order of the fields is V gene, clone size, J gene, D gene, CDR3 DNA, CDR3 protein. A D gene is named only where the DNA matches it firmly. Size is omitted from some rows. Given values are once, few, many or a class for expanded clones.

TRBV19,-,TRBJ1-1,-,TGTGCCAGTACTCTGGGGAACACTGAAGCTTTCTTT,CASTLGNTEAFF
TRBV28,once,TRBJ2-7,TRBD2,TGTGCCAGCAGCCTTTTGACTAGCGGGATAGGGTACGAGCAGTACTTC,CASSLLTSGIGYEQYF
TRBV5-1,-,TRBJ2-4,-,TGCGCCAGCAGGGACGGAGCCAAAAACATTCAGTACTTC,CASRDGAKNIQYF
TRBV11-2,once,TRBJ2-5,-,TGTGCCAGCAGCCTAGCCCCGGGGGAAAAGACCCAGTACTTC,CASSLAPGEKTQYF
TRBV7-9,-,TRBJ1-2,TRBD1,TGTGCCAGCAGCCTTAGCCAGGGGGCTAACTATGGCTACACCTTC,CASSLSQGANYGYTF
TRBV9,-,TRBJ2-7,-,TGTGCCAGCAGCACCCGGGACGCAACTTTAGACGAGCAGTACTTC,CASSTRDATLDEQYF
TRBV2,-,TRBJ2-3,-,TGTGCCAGCAGTAGGGGGGCCTCCGGGAGAGCAGATACGCAGTATTTT,CASSRGASGRADTQYF
TRBV7-3,-,TRBJ2-3,-,TGTGCCAGCAGCCCCCAAATGGGGGGCGCGACAGATACGCAGTATTTT,CASSPQMGGATDTQYF
TRBV19,-,TRBJ2-7,TRBD1,TGTGCCAGTAGTATAGGGCACAGGGGCTACGAGCAGTACTTC,CASSIGHRGYEQYF
TRBV5-8,few,TRBJ2-3,-,TGTGCCAGCAGCCCCCTATACGCAACAGGGTTTGTCAAGGATACGCAGTATTTT,CASSPLYATGFVKDTQYF
TRBV7-9,-,TRBJ1-1,-,TGTGCCAGCAGCTTTTCCGGTCTTGAAGCTTTCTTT,CASSFSGLEAFF
TRBV7-9,-,TRBJ1-2,-,TGTGCCAGCAGCCAGATGGCGGACCGGCCAGCGGGAGGCTACACCTTC,CASSQMADRPAGGYTF
TRBV2,once,TRBJ1-1,-,TGTGCCAGCGGGAGAGTTGAAGCTTTCTTT,CASGRVEAFF
TRBV28,-,TRBJ2-1,TRBD2,TGTGCCAGCATGGTGGTAGCGGGAGAATCGGATGAGCAGTTCTTC,CASMVVAGESDEQFF
TRBV30,-,TRBJ1-5,-,TGTGCCTGGAGTAAGCGAGGGAACAATCAGCCCCAGCATTTT,CAWSKRGNNQPQHF
TRBV5-1,-,TRBJ2-3,TRBD2,TGCGCCAGCAGCTGGACTAGCGCTGGGACAGATACGCAGTATTTT,CASSWTSAGTDTQYF
TRBV6-5,-,TRBJ1-4,-,TGTGCCAGCAGTGACACTGCAACTAATGAAAAACTGTTTTTT,CASSDTATNEKLFF
TRBV30,-,TRBJ1-2,-,TGTGCCTGGAGTGTTGGCCCCTCGGGCTATGGCTACACCTTC,CAWSVGPSGYGYTF
TRBV18,few,TRBJ2-2,-,TGTGCCAGCTCACCTCTCTCGGGCGCCCTGGCGAACACCGGGGAGCTGTTTTTT,CASSPLSGALANTGELFF
TRBV19,-,TRBJ1-2,-,TGTGCCAGTAGGCTACCCAGGAAGGGATTGGCTTATGGCTACACCTTC,CASRLPRKGLAYGYTF
TRBV4-2,once,TRBJ1-2,-,TGTGCCAGCAGCCTTAGTGGGGCCGAGATCTCGATGGGTGGCTACACCTTC,CASSLSGAEISMGGYTF
TRBV14,-,TRBJ2-5,-,TGTGCCAGCAGCCAACGCATTTCCTTGTCGCTACAAGAGACCCAGTACTTC,CASSQRISLSLQETQYF
TRBV7-2,-,TRBJ2-1,-,TGTGCCAGCAGCTTAGGAGCTTTTCCTTCGTATGGTGAGCAGTTCTTC,CASSLGAFPSYGEQFF
TRBV18,-,TRBJ1-2,TRBD1,TGTGCCAGCTCACCGGGACAGGGAGACTATGGCTACACCTTC,CASSPGQGDYGYTF
TRBV6-5,-,TRBJ2-5,TRBD1,TGTGCCAGCAGCCTCGAACAGGGGAAGACCCAGTACTTC,CASSLEQGKTQYF
TRBV29-1,-,TRBJ2-7,-,TGCAGCGTTGAGGCAGGAGCCTACGAGCAGTACTTC,CSVEAGAYEQYF
TRBV4-1,once,TRBJ1-5,-,TGCGCCAGCAGCCAAGATCGCGGTCAGCCCCAGCATTTT,CASSQDRGQPQHF
TRBV6-4,-,TRBJ1-1,-,TGTGCCAGCAGTGCGACGGCGAACACTGAAGCTTTCTTT,CASSATANTEAFF
TRBV6-4,-,TRBJ2-5,-,TGTGCCAGCAGTGAGGTGGGGGGCCTACAAGAGACCCAGTACTTC,CASSEVGGLQETQYF
TRBV2,once,TRBJ1-1,-,TGTGCCAGCAGTGAAGTCACAGGACGGGAAGCTTTCTTT,CASSEVTGREAFF
TRBV6-1,-,TRBJ1-4,TRBD1,TGTGCCAGCACCCCCAGGGGGGACAGATCGGGAAAACTGTTTTTT,CASTPRGDRSGKLFF
TRBV7-3,-,TRBJ1-1,-,TGTGCCAGCAGCTTAATTGCAGGGCCGAACACTGAAGCTTTCTTT,CASSLIAGPNTEAFF
TRBV5-1,-,TRBJ2-7,TRBD2,TGCGCCAGCAGCGCTTCAACCGGGACTAGCGGGATCACGCAGTACTTC,CASSASTGTSGITQYF
TRBV4-1,-,TRBJ1-4,TRBD1,TGCGCCAGCAGCCAAGCAGGGGGCCAGTATGAAAAACTGTTTTTT,CASSQAGGQYEKLFF
TRBV7-2,-,TRBJ2-7,-,TGTGCCAGCAGCTTAATAGTACCGGGGGCCTCTGAGCAGTACTTC,CASSLIVPGASEQYF
TRBV5-4,-,TRBJ1-1,-,TGTGCCAGCGGCGGCAGGGATGGCACTGAAGCTTTCTTT,CASGGRDGTEAFF
TRBV4-2,-,TRBJ2-3,-,TGTGCCAGCAGCCAAGATTTGGGCGGAACATTCACAGATACGCAGTATTTT,CASSQDLGGTFTDTQYF
TRBV19,-,TRBJ2-7,-,TGTGCCAGTAGTGTCCCAGGGGACACCTACGAGCAGTACTTC,CASSVPGDTYEQYF
TRBV11-2,-,TRBJ2-2,TRBD1,TGTGCCAGCAGCGTCCTAGGACAGGGGGAGACCGGGGAGCTGTTTTTT,CASSVLGQGETGELFF
TRBV9,-,TRBJ1-2,TRBD1,TGTGCCAGCAGCGTCTCAGTACAGGGGGCGAGGGCAAACTATGGCTACACCTTC,CASSVSVQGARANYGYTF
TRBV19,-,TRBJ1-5,-,TGTGCCAGTAGTATCAGCCTCAATCAGCCCCAGCATTTT,CASSISLNQPQHF